This TCR beta chain is drawn from a study of blood T cell repertoires in COVID-19. The wider study: PBMCs, B-cell-depleted T cells, or T cells provided the cDNA or gDNA that made up the material.

Original analysis: Estimation of nucleated cell counts was performed using reference gene primer amplification. Sequencing used immunoSEQ multiplex PCR; TCRdb keeps in-frame clones, though not all of them. V, J and clone size were drawn from that table, and D and trimming were deduced from the DNA. The top ten clones hold around 0.92% of a sample with a few hundred thousand clones, 85% to 90% of them seen once. Looked up from germline, CDR1 is PRHDT and CDR2 is FYEKMQ (reference sequence). V was clipped by 0 bases and J by 5 bases; unmatched bases: 11. The CDR3 consists of 18 residues. Categorization into cohorts depended on clinical history that participants reported. Within the 2 weeks before study entry, each person in the exposed group met a COVID-19 case.

This chain joins TRBV13 and TRBJ2-5, with 11 bases that match TRBD2. The specimen was PBMCs or T cells enriched from blood (not recorded which). The clonotype originates from a woman in her twenties or thirties who had been exposed to COVID-19. The CDR3 is CASSLGLAGVGAKETQYF. The CDR3 DNA is TGTGCCAGCAGCTTAGGACTAGCGGGAGTTGGCGCTAAGGAGACCCAGTACTTC.